The 7 T cell receptor beta chains given below trace back to one sample, sequenced in a study of control samples from healthy donors and cancer patients. Sequencing was performed with immunoSEQ multiplex PCR; in TCRdb, only in-frame clones are kept and a portion is missing. The data contain approximately 210,000 clones, roughly nine tenths of them singletons. The sequencing input was blood. The receptors shown here come from a man aged 25 to 40 in good health.

The chain uses TRBV2 and TRBJ1-1; 8 bases are a match to TRBD1. V was clipped by 6 bases and J by 0 bases; unmatched bases: 15. This CDR3 region has 18 residues. Germline loops: CDR1 SNHLY, CDR2 FYNNEI. CDR3 sequence reads: CASRVRRTGGVMNTEAFF. Here the CDR3 DNA reads TGTGCCAGCAGGGTGCGTCGTACAGGGGGGGTGATGAACACTGAAGCTTTCTTT.

This chain links TRBV6-6 with TRBJ1-2; 7 bases are shared with TRBD1. Germline-derived CDR1 and CDR2 are MNHNY and SVGAGI (reference sequence). V trimming: 0 bases; J trimming: 8 bases; junction bases outside the gene matches: 9. The CDR3 extends over 15 amino acids. The chain's CDR3 is CASSYSEGQLRGYTF. The CDR3 DNA reads TGTGCCAGCAGTTACTCCGAGGGACAGCTTCGAGGCTACACCTTC.

This chain uses TRBV18 with TRBJ2-6, with D perhaps TRBD1 (6 bases). The ends were cut back, 4 bases at V and 4 bases at J, with 8 bases in the middle. This CDR3 comprises 14 residues. Germline CDR1 KGHSH, CDR2 LQKENI. The CDR3 coding sequence is TGTGCCAGCTCACTAGGACAGGGGGCCAACGTCCTGACTTTC. Protein product: CASSLGQGANVLTF.

The chain uses TRBV25-1 and TRBJ1-1, with D perhaps matching TRBD1 (6 bases). Trimming left V 1 base short and J 6 bases short, with 24 bases between. The CDR3 is made up of 18 amino acids. The germline CDR1 and CDR2 sequences are MGHDK and SYGVNS. This CDR3 is CASSESPRQAYTEAEAFF. DNA of the CDR3: TGTGCCAGCAGTGAATCCCCCCGACAGGCGTACACGGAGGCTGAAGCTTTCTTT.

The count of this clone is one. CDR3 in DNA: TGTGCCAGCAGCTTGGGGCAGAGGATGACCACTGAAGCTTTCTTT. It codes for CASSLGQRMTTEAFF. This chain links TRBV5-6 with TRBJ1-1, with D uncertain. With 0 bases removed from V and 4 bases from J, the gap between germline ends came to 13 bases. Germline assignment: CDR1 SGHDT and CDR2 YYEEEE. CDR3 size: 15 residues.

The rearrangement uses TRBV18 and TRBJ2-7; D unclear. CDR1 and CDR2 (germline): KGHSH, LQKENI. The ends were cut back, 2 bases at V and 1 base at J, with 9 bases in the middle. The CDR3 consists of 14 residues. CDR3 coding DNA: TGTGCCAGCTCACCAGCCCGGAGTTCCTACGAGCAGTACTTC. Translated, it gives CASSPARSSYEQYF.

This clone has just one count. This chain connects TRBV30 to TRBJ1-2, with D unclear. Germline-derived CDR1 and CDR2 are GTSNPN and SVGIG (reference sequence). V was clipped by 1 base and J by 8 bases, with 8 bases between them. The CDR3 consists of 11 residues. This CDR3 is CAWSGRSGYTF. CDR3 DNA: TGTGCCTGGAGTGGTAGGTCGGGCTACACCTTC.